The TCR beta chain described here comes from a study of T cells in Graves' hyperthyroidism and ophthalmopathy. Overall study context: It was at initial diagnosis, before any treatment, that peripheral blood was collected. Study findings and constraints: Peripheral blood also featured most of the thyroid clonotypes expanded above 0.001.

Using RNA transcripts as the source, TCR beta CDR3 regions were amplified. The HTBI primer set drove a first-round RT-PCR of the TCR CDR3. TCRdb re-called the multiplex PCR reads through MiXCR, storing one row per CDR3 protein. The sample has around 420,000 distinct CDR3 sequences, approximately 15% seen once. Trimming removed 7 bases at V and 2 bases at J, with 13 bases between. Germline V gene lookup returns CDR1 SGHRS and CDR2 YFSETQ. The CDR3 loop spans 14 amino acids. This clonotype showed up many times. The antigen remains unidentified. Hyperthyroidism was newly diagnosed in patients aged 18 to 65 (duration under 2 months). In making diagnoses, clinical symptoms, serum thyroxine and TRAb, thyroid ultrasound and orbital computed tomography were all used.

The chain links TRBV5-1 to TRBJ1-5; TRBD1 is a possible D gene (5 bases). This clonotype originated in a woman younger than 35 with Graves' hyperthyroidism. Sequences were obtained from blood. The CDR3 DNA is TGCGCCAGCTCCGGCGGGGGGGGCAATCAGCCCCAGCATTTT. Translated, it gives CASSGGGGNQPQHF.